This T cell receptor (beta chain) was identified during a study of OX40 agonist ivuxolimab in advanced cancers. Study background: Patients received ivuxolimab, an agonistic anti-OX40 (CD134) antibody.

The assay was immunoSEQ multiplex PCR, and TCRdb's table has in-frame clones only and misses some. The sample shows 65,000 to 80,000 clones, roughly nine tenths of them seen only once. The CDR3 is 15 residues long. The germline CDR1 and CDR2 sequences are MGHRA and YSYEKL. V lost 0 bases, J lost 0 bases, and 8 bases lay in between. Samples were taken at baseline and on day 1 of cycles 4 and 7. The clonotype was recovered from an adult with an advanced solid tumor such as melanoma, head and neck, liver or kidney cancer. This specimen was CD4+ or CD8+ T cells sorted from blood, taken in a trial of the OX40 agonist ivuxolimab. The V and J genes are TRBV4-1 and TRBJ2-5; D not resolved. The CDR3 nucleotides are TGCGCCAGCAGCCAAGATTCCACATACCAAGAGACCCAGTACTTC. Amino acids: CASSQDSTYQETQYF.